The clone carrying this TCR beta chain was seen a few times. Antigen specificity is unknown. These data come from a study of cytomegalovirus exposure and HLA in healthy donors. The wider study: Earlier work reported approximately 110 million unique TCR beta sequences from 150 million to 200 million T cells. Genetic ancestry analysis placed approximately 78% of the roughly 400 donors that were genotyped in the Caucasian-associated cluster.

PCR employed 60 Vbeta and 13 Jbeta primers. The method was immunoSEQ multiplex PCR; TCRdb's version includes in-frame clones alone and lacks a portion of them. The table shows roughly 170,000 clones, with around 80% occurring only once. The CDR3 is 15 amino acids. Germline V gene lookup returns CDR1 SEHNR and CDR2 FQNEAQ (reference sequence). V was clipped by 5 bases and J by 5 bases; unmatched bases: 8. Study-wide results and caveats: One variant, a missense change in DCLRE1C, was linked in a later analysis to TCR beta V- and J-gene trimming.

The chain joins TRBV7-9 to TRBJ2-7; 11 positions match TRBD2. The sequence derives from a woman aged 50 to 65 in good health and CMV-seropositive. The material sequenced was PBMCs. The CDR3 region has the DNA TGTGCCAGCAGCCGAACTAGCGGGGGAGGGGACGAGCAGTACTTC. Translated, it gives CASSRTSGGGDEQYF.